Listed below are T cell receptor beta chains from one sample, sequenced in a study of blood T cell repertoires in COVID-19. Measured with immunoSEQ multiplex PCR; TCRdb has only the in-frame clones, and not every one. In the table there are about 68,000 clones, 85% to 90% of which are singletons. The sequenced sample consisted of peripheral blood. Every receptor here comes from a man over 45 with active COVID-19. Both conserved end residues are part of each CDR3. A D gene is named only where the DNA matches it firmly. Size is omitted from some rows. Given values are once, few, many or a class for expanded clones.

TRBV4-3	NA	TRBJ2-2	TRBD2	CASSDGTSGAGELFF	TGCGCCAGCAGCGACGGGACTAGCGGGGCCGGGGAGCTGTTTTTT
TRBV6-2/TRBV6-3	once	TRBJ1-4	NA	CASRPLLTGADEKLFF	TGTGCCAGCAGGCCTCTATTGACAGGCGCTGATGAAAAACTGTTTTTT
TRBV7-9	few	TRBJ2-7	NA	CASSALATSYEQYF	TGTGCCAGCAGCGCCCTAGCTACCTCCTACGAGCAGTACTTC
TRBV9	NA	TRBJ1-2	TRBD1	CASSATDRAGGYTF	TGTGCCAGCAGCGCCACCGACAGGGCTGGCGGCTACACCTTC
TRBV10-3	NA	TRBJ1-1	NA	CAISESPGNTEAFF	TGTGCCATCAGTGAGTCCCCCGGGAACACTGAAGCTTTCTTT
TRBV11-3	NA	TRBJ1-1	NA	CASSFSGVSTEAFF	TGTGCCAGCAGCTTTTCAGGGGTCAGCACTGAAGCTTTCTTT
TRBV9	NA	TRBJ2-2	TRBD1	CASSPRQGHAGELFF	TGTGCCAGCAGCCCGCGACAGGGGCATGCCGGGGAGCTGTTTTTT
TRBV6-4	NA	TRBJ2-5	TRBD2	CATNLRHFTAGGAGTQYF	TGTGCCACCAACTTACGACACTTCACAGCGGGGGGGGCCGGGACCCAGTACTTC
TRBV4-1	NA	TRBJ1-2	TRBD1	CASTTTGRPGGYTF	TGCGCCAGCACCACGACAGGGAGGCCCGGTGGCTACACCTTC
TRBV4-1	NA	TRBJ2-7	TRBD2	CASSQTSGAYEQYF	TGCGCCAGCAGCCAAACCAGCGGGGCCTACGAGCAGTACTTC
TRBV11-2	once	TRBJ2-5	TRBD2	CASSPRWGGREETQYF	TGTGCCAGCAGCCCCCGGTGGGGGGGAAGGGAAGAGACCCAGTACTTC
TRBV30	NA	TRBJ1-3	NA	CAWNRDSGNTIYF	TGTGCCTGGAACAGGGACTCTGGAAACACCATATATTTT
TRBV7-2	NA	TRBJ2-1	TRBD1	CASSSYRGASNEQFF	TGTGCCAGCAGCTCCTACAGGGGCGCATCCAATGAGCAGTTCTTC
TRBV29-1	NA	TRBJ2-7	TRBD1	CSVDPTGGSYEQYF	TGCAGCGTTGATCCGACAGGGGGCTCCTACGAGCAGTACTTC
TRBV4-3	NA	TRBJ1-4	TRBD1	CASSQDRTGGLSNEKLFF	TGCGCCAGCAGCCAAGATCGGACAGGGGGCTTATCTAATGAAAAACTGTTTTTT
TRBV28	NA	TRBJ2-7	TRBD1	CASTSMRDSLYEQYF	TGTGCCAGCACCAGTATGAGGGACAGCCTCTACGAGCAGTACTTC
TRBV7-8	NA	TRBJ2-7	NA	CASSLGSTPAYEQYF	TGTGCCAGCAGCTTAGGCTCGACACCGGCCTACGAGCAGTACTTC
TRBV7-9	few	TRBJ1-6	TRBD1	CASSTLDRVDSPLHF	TGTGCCAGCAGCACCCTGGACAGGGTGGATTCACCCCTCCACTTT
TRBV6-5	NA	TRBJ2-5	TRBD2	CASITGTSAEETQYF	TGTGCCAGCATTACGGGGACTAGCGCCGAAGAGACCCAGTACTTC
TRBV10-3	NA	TRBJ1-1	NA	CAISELGAGNTEAFF	TGTGCCATCAGTGAGCTGGGGGCCGGGAACACTGAAGCTTTCTTT
TRBV15	NA	TRBJ1-5	TRBD1	CATSFGTASNQPQHF	TGTGCCACCAGCTTTGGGACAGCTAGCAATCAGCCCCAGCATTTT
TRBV11-2	NA	TRBJ1-1	TRBD1	CASSFRQGGRGNTEAFF	TGTGCCAGCAGCTTCCGACAGGGAGGAAGGGGGAACACTGAAGCTTTCTTT
TRBV6-5	NA	TRBJ1-6	NA	CASTRQNNSPLHF	TGTGCCAGCACGCGGCAAAATAATTCACCCCTCCACTTT
TRBV5-4	NA	TRBJ1-2	NA	CASSLERARTSYTF	TGTGCCAGCAGTCTGGAGAGGGCTCGAACAAGCTACACCTTC
TRBV5-1	NA	TRBJ1-1	NA	CASSLQGKNTEAFF	TGCGCCAGCAGCTTACAGGGTAAGAACACTGAAGCTTTCTTT
TRBV7-9	NA	TRBJ2-3	NA	CASSKDIRGGSTDTQYF	TGTGCCAGCAGCAAAGACATTAGGGGGGGCAGCACAGATACGCAGTATTTT
TRBV30	once	TRBJ1-1	NA	CAWTRNTEAFF	TGTGCCTGGACGCGGAACACTGAAGCTTTCTTT
TRBV6-6	NA	TRBJ2-7	NA	CASSYAGSYEQYF	TGTGCCAGCAGCTATGCAGGGTCCTACGAGCAGTACTTC
TRBV6-2/TRBV6-3	NA	TRBJ2-1	NA	CASSEAASSYNEQFF	TGTGCCAGCAGCGAGGCAGCATCTTCCTACAATGAGCAGTTCTTC
TRBV10-3	NA	TRBJ1-1	NA	CAISDSEGGHTEAFF	TGTGCCATCAGTGACTCGGAGGGGGGGCACACTGAAGCTTTCTTT
TRBV3-1/TRBV3-2	NA	TRBJ1-6	NA	CASSQRTGLNSPLHF	TGTGCCAGCAGCCAACGCACAGGGTTGAATTCACCCCTCCACTTT
TRBV5-4	few	TRBJ2-7	TRBD1	CASSLRDRAFEQYF	TGTGCCAGCAGCCTCCGGGACAGGGCTTTCGAGCAGTACTTC
TRBV15	NA	TRBJ2-2	TRBD1	CATSALTGTGVKDVITGELFF	TGTGCCACCAGCGCCCTAACGGGGACAGGGGTAAAGGATGTGATTACCGGGGAGCTGTTTTTT
TRBV7-9	few	TRBJ1-2	NA	CASSSIWTADGYTF	TGTGCCAGCAGCTCTATCTGGACAGCCGATGGCTACACCTTC
TRBV10-3	NA	TRBJ2-6	TRBD1	CAIRGTGISGANVLTF	TGTGCCATCAGAGGGACAGGCATCTCTGGGGCCAACGTCCTGACTTTC
TRBV6-6	NA	TRBJ2-4	TRBD1	CASSYLAGGSKNIQYF	TGTGCCAGCAGTTACTTGGCAGGGGGTTCCAAAAACATTCAGTACTTC
TRBV7-6	NA	TRBJ2-5	TRBD2	CASSFKAGTQETQYF	TGTGCCAGCAGCTTCAAAGCGGGGACCCAAGAGACCCAGTACTTC
TRBV9	once	TRBJ2-4	NA	CASSPGPIEAKNIQYF	TGTGCCAGCAGCCCAGGTCCCATTGAGGCCAAAAACATTCAGTACTTC
TRBV7-9	NA	TRBJ1-1	NA	CASSRGGTEAFF	TGTGCCAGCTCCAGAGGCGGGACTGAAGCTTTCTTT
TRBV2	NA	TRBJ2-1	NA	CASSEPPTASNEQFF	TGTGCCAGCAGTGAACCCCCAACTGCATCGAATGAGCAGTTCTTC
TRBV29-1	NA	TRBJ1-2	TRBD1	CSIFSDREILSGGYTF	TGCAGTATATTCTCCGACAGGGAAATATTGTCGGGTGGCTACACCTTC
TRBV7-2	NA	TRBJ2-5	NA	CASSLDPPVAQYF	TGTGCCAGCAGCTTAGACCCCCCGGTGGCCCAGTACTTC